This TCR beta chain was retrieved from a study of cytomegalovirus exposure and HLA in healthy donors. About the study: A data release that came early held roughly 80 million unique TCRs from HLA-typed donors.

The CDR3 runs 13 residues. In germline, CDR1 is SGHTA, CDR2 FQGTGA. J lost 10 bases, V lost 4 bases, and 9 bases had no gene match. This PCR relied on a set of 60 Vbeta primers and 13 Jbeta primers. Here immunoSEQ multiplex PCR was the method, and the copy in TCRdb shows in-frame clones only, minus some. The data contain 85,000 to 130,000 clones, around 75% of them singletons. Sample: PBMCs. The chain joins TRBV7-3 to TRBJ1-1, with TRBD1 identical over 7 bases. This TCR derives from a female donor in good health and CMV-seronegative. In DNA form, the CDR3 reads TGTGCCAGCAGCTCAAACAGGGGCGAGGTAGCTTTCTTT. This gives the protein CASSSNRGEVAFF.